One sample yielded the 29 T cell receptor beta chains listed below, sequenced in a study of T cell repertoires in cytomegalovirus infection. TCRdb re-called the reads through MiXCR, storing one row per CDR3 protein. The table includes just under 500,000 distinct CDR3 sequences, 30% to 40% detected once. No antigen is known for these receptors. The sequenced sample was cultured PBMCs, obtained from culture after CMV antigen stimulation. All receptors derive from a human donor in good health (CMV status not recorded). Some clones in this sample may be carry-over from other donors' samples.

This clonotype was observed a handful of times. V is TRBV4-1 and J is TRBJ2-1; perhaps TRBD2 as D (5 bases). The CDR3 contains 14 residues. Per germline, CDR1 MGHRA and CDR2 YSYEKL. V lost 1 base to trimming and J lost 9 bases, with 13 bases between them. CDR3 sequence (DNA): TGCGCCAGCAGCCAAGTCCCTACTAGTCGTGAGCAGTTCTTC. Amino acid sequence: CASSQVPTSREQFF.

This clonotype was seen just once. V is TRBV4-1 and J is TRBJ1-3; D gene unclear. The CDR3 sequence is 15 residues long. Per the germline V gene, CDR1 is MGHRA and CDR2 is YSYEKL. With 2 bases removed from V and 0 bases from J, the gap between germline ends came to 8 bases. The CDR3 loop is CASSQTIYSGNTIYF. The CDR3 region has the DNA TGCGCCAGCAGCCAAACCATTTACTCTGGAAACACCATATATTTT.

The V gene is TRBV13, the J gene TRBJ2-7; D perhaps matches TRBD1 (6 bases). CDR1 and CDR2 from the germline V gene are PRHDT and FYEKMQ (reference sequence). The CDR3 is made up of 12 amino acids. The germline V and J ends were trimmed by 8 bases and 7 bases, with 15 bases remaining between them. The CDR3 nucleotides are TGTGCCAGCCTGGGGGCCGGGGAAGAGCAGTACGTC. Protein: CASLGAGEEQYV.

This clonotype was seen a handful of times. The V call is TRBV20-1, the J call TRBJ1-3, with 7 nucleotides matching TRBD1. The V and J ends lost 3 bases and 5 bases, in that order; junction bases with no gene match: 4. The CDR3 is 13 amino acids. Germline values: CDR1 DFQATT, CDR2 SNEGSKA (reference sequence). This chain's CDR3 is CSARTGNRNTIYF. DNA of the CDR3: TGCAGTGCTAGGACAGGGAACAGAAACACCATATATTTT.

The CDR3 DNA follows: TGTGCCAGCAGTGAACGGCGGGCAGCCTCCTACGAGCAGTACGTC. This gives the protein CASSERRAASYEQYV. The chain uses TRBV6-1 and TRBJ2-7, with D tentatively TRBD2 (5 bases). The germline V gene encodes CDR1 MNHNS and CDR2 SASEGT. The CDR3 consists of 15 residues. Trimming took off 2 bases at V and 0 bases at J, with 11 bases between the two ends.

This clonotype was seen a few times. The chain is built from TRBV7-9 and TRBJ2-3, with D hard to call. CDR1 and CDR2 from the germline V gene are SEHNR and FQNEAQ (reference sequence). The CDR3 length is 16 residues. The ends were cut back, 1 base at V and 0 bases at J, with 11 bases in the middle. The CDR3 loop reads CASSLVSVTSTDTQYF. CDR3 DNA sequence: TGTGCCAGCAGCTTAGTATCGGTCACTAGCACAGATACGCAGTATTTT.

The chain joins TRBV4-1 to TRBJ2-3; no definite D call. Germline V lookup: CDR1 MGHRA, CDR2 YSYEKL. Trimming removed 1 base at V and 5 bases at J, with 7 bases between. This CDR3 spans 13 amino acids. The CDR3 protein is CASSQVPRDTQYF. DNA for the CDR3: TGCGCCAGCAGCCAAGTTCCTAGAGATACGCAGTATTTT.

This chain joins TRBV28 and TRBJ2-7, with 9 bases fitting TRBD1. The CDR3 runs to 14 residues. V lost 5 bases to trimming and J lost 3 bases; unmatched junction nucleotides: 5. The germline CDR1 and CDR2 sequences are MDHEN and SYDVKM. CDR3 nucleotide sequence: TGTGCCAGCAGTCACGACAGGGGGTTCTACGAGCAGTACTTC. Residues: CASSHDRGFYEQYF.

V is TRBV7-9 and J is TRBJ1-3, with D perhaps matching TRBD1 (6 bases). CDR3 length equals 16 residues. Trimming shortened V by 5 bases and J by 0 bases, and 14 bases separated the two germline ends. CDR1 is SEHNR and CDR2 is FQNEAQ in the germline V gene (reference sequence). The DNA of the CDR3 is TGTGCCAGCAGCCCACGGACAGCGAGCTCTGGAAACACCATATATTTT. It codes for CASSPRTASSGNTIYF.

CDR3 in amino acids: CASRQGLADHYEQYV. CDR3 bases: TGTGCCAGCAGGCAGGGACTAGCGGACCACTACGAGCAGTACGTC. The chain recombines TRBV6-2 or TRBV6-3 with TRBJ2-7; 11 nucleotides match TRBD2. This CDR3 contains 15 residues. Germline loops: CDR1 MNHEY, CDR2 SVGEGT. V gave up 6 bases and J gave up 3 bases; unmatched junction bases: 7.

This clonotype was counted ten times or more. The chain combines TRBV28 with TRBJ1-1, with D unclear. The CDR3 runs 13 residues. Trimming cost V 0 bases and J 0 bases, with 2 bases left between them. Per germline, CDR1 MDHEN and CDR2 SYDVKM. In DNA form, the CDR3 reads TGTGCCAGCAGTTTATGGCTGAACACTGAAGCTTTCTTT. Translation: CASSLWLNTEAFF.

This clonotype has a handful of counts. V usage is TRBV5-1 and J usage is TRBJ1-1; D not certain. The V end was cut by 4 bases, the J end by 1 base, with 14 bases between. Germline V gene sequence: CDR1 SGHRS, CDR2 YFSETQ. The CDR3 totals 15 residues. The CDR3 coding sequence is TGCGCCAGCAGCCGAGACGGATCTAAGAACACTGAAGCTTTCTTT. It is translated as CASSRDGSKNTEAFF.

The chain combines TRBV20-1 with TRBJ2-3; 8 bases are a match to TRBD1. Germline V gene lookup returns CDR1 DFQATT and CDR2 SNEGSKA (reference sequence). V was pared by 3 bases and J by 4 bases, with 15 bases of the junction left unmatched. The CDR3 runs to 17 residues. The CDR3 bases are TGCAGTGCTAGGTCTAGTCTCACCAGGGGGCGCGCAGATACGCAGTATTTT. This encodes CSARSSLTRGRADTQYF.

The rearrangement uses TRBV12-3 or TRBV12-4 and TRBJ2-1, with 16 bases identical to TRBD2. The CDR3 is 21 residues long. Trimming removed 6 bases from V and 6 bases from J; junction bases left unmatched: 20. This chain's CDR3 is CASSQPTRGLAGGRVPNEQFF. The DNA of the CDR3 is TGTGCCAGCAGCCAACCGACCCGGGGACTAGCGGGAGGGCGGGTCCCCAATGAGCAGTTCTTC.

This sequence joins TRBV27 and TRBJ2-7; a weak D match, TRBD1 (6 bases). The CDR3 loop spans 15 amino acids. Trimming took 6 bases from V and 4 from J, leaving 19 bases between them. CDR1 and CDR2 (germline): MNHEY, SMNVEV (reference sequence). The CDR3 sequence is CASSAQGTLSYEQYF. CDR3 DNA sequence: TGTGCCAGCAGCGCCCAGGGGACACTGAGTTACGAGCAGTACTTC.

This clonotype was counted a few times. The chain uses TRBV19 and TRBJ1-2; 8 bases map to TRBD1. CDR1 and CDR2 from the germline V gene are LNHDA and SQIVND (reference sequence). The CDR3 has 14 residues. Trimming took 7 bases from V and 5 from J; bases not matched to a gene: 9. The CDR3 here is CASIDRGGPYGYTF. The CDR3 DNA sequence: TGTGCCAGTATTGACAGGGGAGGACCTTATGGCTACACCTTC.

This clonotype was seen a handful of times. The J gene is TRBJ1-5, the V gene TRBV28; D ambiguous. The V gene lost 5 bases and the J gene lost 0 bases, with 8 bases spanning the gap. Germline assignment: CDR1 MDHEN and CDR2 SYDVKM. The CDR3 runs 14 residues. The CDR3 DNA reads TGTGCCAGCAGTGTGGACGTTAGCAATCAGCCCCAGCATTTT. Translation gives CASSVDVSNQPQHF.

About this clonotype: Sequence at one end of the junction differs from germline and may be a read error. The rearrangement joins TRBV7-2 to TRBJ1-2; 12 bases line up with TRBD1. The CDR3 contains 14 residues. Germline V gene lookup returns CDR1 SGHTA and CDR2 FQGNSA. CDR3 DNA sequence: TGTGCCAGCAGCCCGGGACAGGGGGCCTGGGGCTACAGCTTC. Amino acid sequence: CASSPGQGAWGYSF.

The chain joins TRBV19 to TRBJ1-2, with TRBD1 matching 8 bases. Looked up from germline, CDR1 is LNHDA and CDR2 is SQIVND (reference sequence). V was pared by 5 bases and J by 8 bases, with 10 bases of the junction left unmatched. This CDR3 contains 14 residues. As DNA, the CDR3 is TGTGCCAGTAGTCCAGGGCAGGGGGCGCACGGCTACACCTTC. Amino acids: CASSPGQGAHGYTF. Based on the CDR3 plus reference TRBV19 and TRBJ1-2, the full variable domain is DGGITQSPKYLFRKEGQNVTLSCEQNLNHDAMYWYRQDPGQGLRLIYYSQIVNDFQKGDIAEGYSVSREKKESFPLTVTSAQKNPTAFYLCASSPGQGAHGYTFGSGTRLTVV.

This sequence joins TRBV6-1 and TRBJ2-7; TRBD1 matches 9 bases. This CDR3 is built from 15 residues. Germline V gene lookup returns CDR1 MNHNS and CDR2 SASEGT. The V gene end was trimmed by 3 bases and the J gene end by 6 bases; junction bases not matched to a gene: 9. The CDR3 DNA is TGTGCCAGCAGTGACCGGAAGGACAGGGGTCTCGAGCAGTACGTC. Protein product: CASSDRKDRGLEQYV.

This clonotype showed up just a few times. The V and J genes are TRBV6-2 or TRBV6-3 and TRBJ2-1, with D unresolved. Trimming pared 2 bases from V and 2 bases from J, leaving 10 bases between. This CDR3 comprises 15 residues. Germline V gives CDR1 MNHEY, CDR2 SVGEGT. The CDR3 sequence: CASSYEGRAYNEQFF. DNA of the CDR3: TGTGCCAGCAGTTACGAAGGAAGGGCCTACAATGAGCAGTTCTTC.

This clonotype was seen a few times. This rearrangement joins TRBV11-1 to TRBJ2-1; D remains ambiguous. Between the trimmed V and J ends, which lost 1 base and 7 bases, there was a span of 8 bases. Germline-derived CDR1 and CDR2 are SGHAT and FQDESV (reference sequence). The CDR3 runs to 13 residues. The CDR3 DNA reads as TGTGCCAGCAGCTTAGGATCAGGAAATGAGCAGTTCTTC. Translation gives CASSLGSGNEQFF.

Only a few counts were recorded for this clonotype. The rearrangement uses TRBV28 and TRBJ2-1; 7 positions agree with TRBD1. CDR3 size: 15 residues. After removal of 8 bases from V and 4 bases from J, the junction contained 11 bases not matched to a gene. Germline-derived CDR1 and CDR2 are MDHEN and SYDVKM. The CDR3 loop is CASHRGTDLYNEQFF. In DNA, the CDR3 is TGTGCCAGCCACCGTGGGACAGACCTTTACAATGAGCAGTTCTTC.

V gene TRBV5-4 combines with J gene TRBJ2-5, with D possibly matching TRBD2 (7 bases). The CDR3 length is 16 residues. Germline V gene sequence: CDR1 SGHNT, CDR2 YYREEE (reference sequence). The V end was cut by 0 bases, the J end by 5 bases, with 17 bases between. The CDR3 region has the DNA TGTGCCAGCAGCTTGGGCGGCGGGGGCCAAGGGGAGACCCAGTACTTC. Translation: CASSLGGGGQGETQYF. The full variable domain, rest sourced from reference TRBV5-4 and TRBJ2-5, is ETGVTQSPTHLIKTRGQQVTLRCSSQSGHNTVSWYQQALGQGPQFIFQYYREEENGRGNFPPRFSGLQFPNYSSELNVNALELDDSALYLCASSLGGGGQGETQYFGPGTRLLVL.

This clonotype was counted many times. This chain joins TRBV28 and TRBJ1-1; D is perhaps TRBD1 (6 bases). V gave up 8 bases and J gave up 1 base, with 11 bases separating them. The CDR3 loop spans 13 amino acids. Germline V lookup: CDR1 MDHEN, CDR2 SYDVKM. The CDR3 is CASAGQTNTEAFF. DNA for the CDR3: TGTGCCAGCGCCGGACAGACGAACACTGAAGCTTTCTTT.

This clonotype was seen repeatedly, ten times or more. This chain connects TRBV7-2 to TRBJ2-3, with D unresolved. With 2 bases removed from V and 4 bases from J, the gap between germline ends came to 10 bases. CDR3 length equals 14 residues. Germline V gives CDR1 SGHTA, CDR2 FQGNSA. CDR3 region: CASSLKLVADTQYF. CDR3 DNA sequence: TGTGCCAGCAGCTTAAAGTTGGTGGCAGATACGCAGTATTTT.

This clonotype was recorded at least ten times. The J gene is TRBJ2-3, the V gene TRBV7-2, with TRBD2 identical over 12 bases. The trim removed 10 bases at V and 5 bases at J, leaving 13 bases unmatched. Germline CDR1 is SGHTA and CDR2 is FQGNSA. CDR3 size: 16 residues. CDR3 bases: TGTGCCACCAAATCGGCTAGCGGGAGGGGGCTAGATACGCAGTATTTT. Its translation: CATKSASGRGLDTQYF.

The CDR3 here is CASSQDRVGEDEQFF. The CDR3 DNA sequence: TGCGCCAGCAGCCAAGATCGTGTGGGAGAGGACGAGCAGTTCTTC. This sequence joins TRBV4-3 and TRBJ2-1, with D tentatively TRBD2 (5 bases). This CDR3 comprises 15 residues. Looked up from germline, CDR1 is LGHNA and CDR2 is YSLEER. V was cut by 0 bases and J by 10 bases, with 16 bases left in between.

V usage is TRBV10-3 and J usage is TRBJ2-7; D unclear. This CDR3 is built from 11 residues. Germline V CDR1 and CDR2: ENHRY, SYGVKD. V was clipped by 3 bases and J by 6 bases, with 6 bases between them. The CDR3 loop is CAISEGSEQYV. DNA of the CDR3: TGTGCCATCAGTGAAGGGTCCGAGCAGTACGTC.